Listed here is a single T cell receptor (beta chain). This sample stems from a study of cytomegalovirus exposure and HLA in healthy donors. The primer mix had 60 Vbeta and 13 Jbeta primers. Profiling relied on immunoSEQ multiplex PCR, and the TCRdb table lists in-frame clones only, not all of them. This table lists 150,000 to 250,000 clones. V was trimmed by 3 bases and J by 4 bases, leaving 12 bases between them. Germline V CDR1 and CDR2: LGHNA, YSLEER. The length of the CDR3 is 14 residues. Sequencing input: PBMCs. This TCR derives from a boy between 5 and 17 years old in good health and CMV-seronegative. V and J are TRBV4-3 and TRBJ1-1; weak D call: TRBD1 (5 bases). In DNA, the CDR3 is TGCGCCAGCAGCCACGGCAGGGAGGGCACTGAAGCTTTCTTT. Its translation is CASSHGREGTEAFF.